This TCR beta chain comes out of a study of radiation and T cells in renal cell carcinoma (TCRdb year 2020). Turning to the overall study: A total of around 53 samples underwent TCR beta sequencing, made up of about 26 tumors and some 27 peripheral blood samples. The last blood draw occurred 4 weeks after radiation, at the same time as nephrectomy. Across all 50 or so samples, 4,016,671 unique CDR3 nucleotide sequences, encoding 2,658,974 unique CDR3 amino acid sequences, were identified.

Interpreted using the paper, the time point label stands for: blood 4 weeks post-SBRT, at nephrectomy. The intended sense of this specimen's treatment or condition label: 15 Gy SBRT to primary tumor, nephrectomy 4 weeks later. Samples were obtained from a clinical trial, in which 15 Gy stereotactic body radiation therapy was delivered to primary renal cell carcinomas and nephrectomy was performed 4 weeks later. To follow tumor-enriched clonotypes, peripheral blood was collected serially from radiation-treated patients at baseline and again at 2 weeks and 4 weeks after SBRT. Every patient had renal cell carcinoma of clear cell pathology. The QIAamp DNA Blood Mini Kit (Qiagen) was used to prepare genomic DNA for TCR sequencing. Samples were included in the analyses only if all quality control checks were passed. Overall study outcomes, separate from this receptor: The single-armed trial design could not address effects of radiation dose or scheduling on the TCR repertoire. Because pretreatment tumor biopsies were not available, the study could not determine whether clonotypes were already present within the tumor at baseline. Blood repertoire dynamics were not followed beyond 4 weeks after treatment. Top tumor clonotypes rose in blood from baseline to 2 weeks post-radiation, then contracted by 4 weeks, suggesting transient expansion of tumor-resident clones.

TCR beta libraries were generated from genomic DNA with the immunoSEQ kit, following the manufacturer's recommendations. For library preparation, a first multiplex PCR was performed with proprietary primers, followed by a second PCR in which unique barcodes were added, and bead cleanups were performed after each round. Each sample batch included a kit-provided positive control reaction and a negative control reaction. The final libraries underwent checking on an Agilent 4200 TapeStation D1000 ScreenTape, volumetric pooling, and quantification by qPCR. An Illumina NextSeq500 fitted with a MidOutput 150-cycle cartridge performed the sequencing, running 156 Read1 cycles and 15 Index1 cycles with the kit's custom primers. The pooled library was loaded at roughly 0.92 pM with a roughly 22% PhiX control spike-in. On the study's bioinformatics: Vendor-processed data were analyzed in R, and a clonotype was defined as all T cells sharing the same CDR3 nucleotide sequence. In the clone abundance analyses, frequencies were normalized to the 10,000 most abundant clones in each sample. Public T cell clones, which averaged fewer than five per sample, were removed prior to analysis. Tumor-enriched and baseline blood-enriched clonotypes were defined by at least a 32-fold difference in abundance between compartments. A beta-binomial differential abundance model was applied to find clonotypes that expanded or contracted between blood time points. Tumor-blood repertoire similarity was measured with the Baroni-Urbani and Buser coefficient, and groups were compared using two-tailed Wilcoxon tests in R. The clones in this table, taken by TCRdb from immuneACCESS, are in-frame only. Not every clone is retained; where verified, under half of the shortfall comes from an unresolved V gene, and the cause of the rest is unknown. V, J and clone size were drawn from that table, and D and trimming were deduced from the DNA. The sample table lists around 30,000 clones, 81% of them with a count of one. Of the sample, 30% to 35% falls within the top ten clones.

A remark on this clone: What antigen it recognizes has not been identified. The record has no base qualities; no much larger clone is one base away.

The source is a man aged 55 to 70 with renal cell carcinoma. This specimen was blood, taken from a patient whose treatment included radiotherapy and nephrectomy.

The CDR3 corresponds to CASSYSFRGASLAFF. The DNA reads as follows: TGTGCCAGCAGTTACTCCTTTCGGGGGGCGTCATTAGCTTTCTTT. The V and J segments used are TRBV6-5 and TRBJ1-1; the D region possibly corresponds to TRBD1 (6 bases align). CDR1 and CDR2 are read off the germline V gene as MNHEY and SVGAGI. The CDR3 has 15 amino acids, counting the end cysteine and phenylalanine. CDR3 DNA is the only sequence kept; it has 45 bases, read in frame from the first base. Trimming removed 0 bases from V and 10 bases from J, leaving 18 bases between the germline ends.